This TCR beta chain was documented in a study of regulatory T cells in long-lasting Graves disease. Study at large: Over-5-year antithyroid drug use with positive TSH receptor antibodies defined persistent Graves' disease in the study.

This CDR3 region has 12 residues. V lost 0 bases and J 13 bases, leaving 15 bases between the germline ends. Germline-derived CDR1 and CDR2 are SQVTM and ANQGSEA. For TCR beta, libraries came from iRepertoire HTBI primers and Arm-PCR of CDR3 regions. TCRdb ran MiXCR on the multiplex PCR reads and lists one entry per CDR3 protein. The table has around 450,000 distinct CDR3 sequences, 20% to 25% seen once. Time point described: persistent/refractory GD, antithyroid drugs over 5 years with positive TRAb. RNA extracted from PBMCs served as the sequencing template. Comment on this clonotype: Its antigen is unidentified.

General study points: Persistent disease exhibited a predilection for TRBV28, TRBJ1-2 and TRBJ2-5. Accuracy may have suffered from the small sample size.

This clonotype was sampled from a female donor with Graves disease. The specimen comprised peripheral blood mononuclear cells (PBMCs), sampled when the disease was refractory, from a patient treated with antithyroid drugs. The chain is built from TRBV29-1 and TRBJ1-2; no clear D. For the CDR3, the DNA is TGCAGCGTTGAAGATCTCGACGGCACCCGCACCTTC. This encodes CSVEDLDGTRTF.